The rows below give T cell receptor beta chains drawn from one sample of a study of control samples from healthy donors and cancer patients. Some clones are missing from TCRdb's copy, which holds only in-frame ones; the method was immunoSEQ multiplex PCR. The data show around 140,000 clones, more than 90% seen once. The sequenced sample consisted of blood. These receptors all come from a man aged 18-30 years in good health. CDR3s include the opening cysteine and the closing phenylalanine or tryptophan. D genes are given only for firm matches. Where a row states a size, it is once, few, many or the class of an expanded clone; other rows omit it.

>TRBV18|once|TRBJ1-5|.
TGTGCCAGCTCACCTTCAGGGGACCATCAGCCCCAGCATTTT
CASSPSGDHQPQHF
>TRBV6-5|.|TRBJ1-2|TRBD1
TGTGCCAGCAGGAGGCTGGGACAGAACTATGGCTACACCTTC
CASRRLGQNYGYTF
>TRBV24-1|.|TRBJ2-1|.
TGTGCCACCAGTGATGGGGGCGGTGAGCAGTTCTTC
CATSDGGGEQFF
>TRBV15|.|TRBJ2-3|TRBD2
TGTGCCACCAGCAGAGATCCCCCCGGACTAGCGGTGAGCACAGATACGCAGTATTTT
CATSRDPPGLAVSTDTQYF
>TRBV12-3/TRBV12-4|.|TRBJ1-2|.
TGTGCCAGCGGGTCGACGGACGAAGGTGGCTACACCTTC
CASGSTDEGGYTF
>TRBV30|.|TRBJ2-7|TRBD2
TGTGCCTGGAGTGTAACGGGAGGATCCGAGCAGTACTTC
CAWSVTGGSEQYF
>TRBV11-2|.|TRBJ2-7|.
TGTGCCAGCGGCTTAGGGCGGACACCGAACGAGCAGTACTTC
CASGLGRTPNEQYF
>TRBV18|.|TRBJ1-2|.
TGTGCCAGCTCACCAACTGCACAGGGTGACTATGGCTACACCTTC
CASSPTAQGDYGYTF
>TRBV6-5|.|TRBJ1-2|TRBD1
TGTGCCAGCAGTATTACCCCGACAGGGGCGTATGGCTACACCTTC
CASSITPTGAYGYTF
>TRBV5-1|.|TRBJ2-7|TRBD2
TGCGCCAGCAGCTCGGGACTAGCGGACTACGAGCAGTACTTC
CASSSGLADYEQYF
>TRBV29-1|.|TRBJ1-2|TRBD1
TGCAGCGTCGCTCCGGGACAGGGAGTCTATGGCTACACCTTC
CSVAPGQGVYGYTF
>TRBV7-6|.|TRBJ2-7|TRBD1
TGTGCCAGCAGCTCGGGCCGGGACAGACCTACCTACGAGCAGTACTTC
CASSSGRDRPTYEQYF
>TRBV14|.|TRBJ1-1|.
TGTGCCAGCAGCCTTACGGTGAACACTGAAGCTTTCTTT
CASSLTVNTEAFF
>TRBV10-1|.|TRBJ1-6|.
TGCGCCAGCAGTGGGAGAGGGGATTCACCCCTCCACTTT
CASSGRGDSPLHF
>TRBV5-1|.|TRBJ1-6|.
TGCGCCAGCAGCTTGGCGGACTTTGGGTATAATTCACCCCTCCACTTT
CASSLADFGYNSPLHF
>TRBV2|.|TRBJ2-7|TRBD1
TGTGCCAGCACTCTGGGACAGGGTCAGGAGCAGTACTTC
CASTLGQGQEQYF
>TRBV5-4|once|TRBJ2-2|.
TGTGCCACTAGATTTGGGCAGGGTCGACACACCGGGGAGCTGTTTTTT
CATRFGQGRHTGELFF
>TRBV18|once|TRBJ2-7|TRBD1
TGTGCCAGCTCACCACCCGGGGGACAGGGCCAGCAGCAGTACTTC
CASSPPGGQGQQQYF
>TRBV9|once|TRBJ2-1|.
TGTGCCAGCAGCGCAGTAGATTTCGCCAGCTCCTACAATGAGCAGTTCTTC
CASSAVDFASSYNEQFF
>TRBV11-2|.|TRBJ1-6|.
TGTGCCAGCAGCAGGAGCGGGGGCCGGGGGCCCCTCCACTTT
CASSRSGGRGPLHF
>TRBV9|few|TRBJ1-3|TRBD1
TGTGCCAGCAGCGTAGACTACAGGGGGCTCGGAAACACCATATATTTT
CASSVDYRGLGNTIYF
>TRBV9|once|TRBJ1-3|TRBD1
TGTGCCAGCAGGGGGCAGGGGGAGCCTGGAAACACCATATATTTT
CASRGQGEPGNTIYF
>TRBV7-3|.|TRBJ1-1|.
TGTGCCAGCAGCGAAGGGTCGAACACTGAAGCTTTCTTT
CASSEGSNTEAFF
>TRBV29-1|.|TRBJ1-2|TRBD1
TGCAGCGTTGAGGGGACAGGGGACCGGTATGGCTACACCTTC
CSVEGTGDRYGYTF
>TRBV18|.|TRBJ2-7|.
TGTGCCAGCTCACGAGAATTGGGGGGAGAGCAGTACTTC
CASSRELGGEQYF
>TRBV7-2|.|TRBJ1-1|TRBD1
TGTGCCAGCAGCTTAGGAGGGACAGCTAACACTGAAGCTTTCTTT
CASSLGGTANTEAFF
>TRBV19|.|TRBJ1-6|.
TGTGCCACACAGCCGACCGGGAATTCACCCCTCCACTTT
CATQPTGNSPLHF
>TRBV5-4|once|TRBJ1-2|.
TGTGCCAGCAGCATTGACGGGAGTAATGGCTACACCTTC
CASSIDGSNGYTF
>TRBV6-2/TRBV6-3|few|TRBJ2-7|.
TGTGCCAGCAGCTGGGACATGGGCTACGAGCAGTACTTC
CASSWDMGYEQYF